These 23 T cell receptor beta chains came from one sample sequenced in a study of T-cell memory formation after mild COVID-19. MiXCR, applied by TCRdb to the 5' RACE reads, yields one record per CDR3 protein. The repertoire includes approximately 350,000 distinct CDR3 sequences, 25% to 30% of them detected once, and approximately 13% sits in the top ten. The source material was PBMCs or a T cell subset sorted from them (not recorded which). These receptors were collected from an adult woman who had mild COVID-19 (a few samples of this study predate the infection). Cell type and time point are not known.

The chain has TRBV11-2 and TRBJ2-7; D is uncertain. In germline, CDR1 is SGHAT, CDR2 FQNNGV. The V end lost 0 bases, the J end lost 0 bases, and 15 bases lay between the germline ends. This CDR3 has 17 amino acids. As DNA, the CDR3 is TGTGCCAGCAGCTTAGATTGGCTAAAACTAACCTCCTACGAGCAGTACTTC. This sequence encodes CASSLDWLKLTSYEQYF.

A few counts support this clonotype. The chain employs TRBV6-6 and TRBJ1-2, with TRBD1 matching over 10 bases. Trimming removed 7 bases from V and 1 base from J; junction bases left unmatched: 6. Per germline, CDR1 MNHNY and CDR2 SVGAGI (reference sequence). CDR3 length: 15 amino acids. CDR3 protein: CASKRQGAVNYGYTF. The CDR3 DNA reads TGTGCCAGCAAAAGACAGGGGGCAGTTAACTATGGCTACACCTTC.

This clonotype has just a few counts. The rearrangement uses TRBV12-3 or TRBV12-4 and TRBJ1-5, with 7 nucleotides matching TRBD1. The CDR3 is made up of 16 amino acids. V was pared by 5 bases and J by 4 bases, with 11 bases of the junction left unmatched. CDR3 protein: CASSLDREGLNQPQHF. The CDR3 DNA reads as TGTGCCAGCAGTCTCGACAGGGAAGGCTTGAATCAGCCCCAGCATTTT.

This clonotype has only a few counts. This chain joins TRBV20-1 and TRBJ1-2; no firm D call. Germline V gives CDR1 DFQATT, CDR2 SNEGSKA (reference sequence). This CDR3 has 14 amino acids. The V end lost 0 bases, the J end lost 10 bases, and 18 bases lay between the germline ends. This CDR3 reads CSARDYSSTIAYTF. The DNA for the CDR3 is TGCAGTGCTAGAGATTATTCCTCGACGATAGCCTACACCTTC.

This clonotype was observed a few times. The V gene is TRBV21-1, the J gene TRBJ2-7; the table assigns TRBD1, which was not confirmed against the DNA. TRBV21-1 is noted as a pseudogene. The CDR3 has 17 amino acids. As DNA, the CDR3 is TGTGCCAGCAGCAAAGTGGACAGGCCTTACGGAGGCTACGAGCAGTACTTC. Translating gives CASSKVDRPYGGYEQYF.

This clonotype appeared a few times. V and J are TRBV15 and TRBJ1-4, with D perhaps TRBD1 (6 bases). This CDR3 spans 13 amino acids. Looked up from germline, CDR1 is LNHNV and CDR2 is YYDKDF (reference sequence). V gave up 9 bases and J gave up 10 bases, with 18 bases separating them. CDR3 residues: CATGVQGQGKLFF. CDR3 sequence (DNA): TGTGCCACGGGGGTTCAGGGGCAGGGAAAACTGTTTTTT.

The chain links TRBV20-1 to TRBJ2-6, with D tentatively TRBD2 (5 bases). The CDR3 is 14 residues long. Germline V gene lookup returns CDR1 DFQATT and CDR2 SNEGSKA (reference sequence). Deletions cut 3 bases from V and 4 bases from J, with 10 bases between. The CDR3 coding sequence is TGCAGTGCTAGGGAAAGAGGGGGGGCCAACGTCCTGACTTTC. Its protein product is CSARERGGANVLTF.

This chain links TRBV4-3 with TRBJ1-6; 9 positions match TRBD1. The CDR3 has 15 residues. Germline V CDR1 and CDR2: LGHNA, YSLEER. V dropped 4 bases and J dropped 5; count of bases not matched to a gene: 3. CDR3 DNA sequence: TGCGCCAGCAGCCCACGGACAGGGGATAATTCACCCCTCCACTTT. It yields the protein CASSPRTGDNSPLHF.

The chain uses TRBV7-3 and TRBJ1-1, with a tentative D call TRBD1 (5 bases). The germline V gene has CDR1 SGHTA and CDR2 FQGTGA. The V end lost 5 bases, the J end lost 2 bases, and 18 bases lay between the germline ends. The length of the CDR3 is 16 residues. This CDR3 is CASSRYSGQDNTEAFF. CDR3 nucleotide sequence: TGTGCCAGCAGCCGGTATTCGGGGCAGGACAACACTGAAGCTTTCTTT.

J is TRBJ2-3 and V is TRBV5-1; D uncertain. Germline V gives CDR1 SGHRS, CDR2 YFSETQ. The CDR3 totals 13 residues. With 4 bases removed from V and 6 bases from J, the gap between germline ends came to 12 bases. The CDR3 is CASSLSRMDTQYF. In DNA, the CDR3 is TGCGCCAGCAGCCTAAGCAGAATGGATACGCAGTATTTT.

This clonotype was observed a handful of times. The rearrangement joins TRBV5-1 to TRBJ2-3; D remains ambiguous. This CDR3 is 15 amino acids long. Germline V gene sequence: CDR1 SGHRS, CDR2 YFSETQ. Trimming cost V 4 bases and J 0 bases, with 12 bases left between them. This CDR3 is CASSGWTASTDTQYF. Written as DNA, the CDR3 is TGCGCCAGCAGCGGATGGACGGCTAGCACAGATACGCAGTATTTT.

A single count supports this clonotype. This sequence joins TRBV2 and TRBJ2-7; D call uncertain. The CDR3 sequence is 13 residues long. CDR1 and CDR2 (germline): SNHLY, FYNNEI. Between the trimmed V and J ends, which lost 3 bases and 5 bases, there was a span of 11 bases. CDR3 DNA sequence: TGTGCCAGCAGTGATGTGGGCCCCGACGAGCAGTACTTC. As protein: CASSDVGPDEQYF. Full variable domain (outside the CDR3, taken from reference TRBV2 and TRBJ2-7): EPEVTQTPSHQVTQMGQEVILRCVPISNHLYFYWYRQILGQKVEFLVSFYNNEISEKSEIFDDQFSVERPDGSNFTLKIRSTKLEDSAMYFCASSDVGPDEQYFGPGTRLTVT.

The J gene is TRBJ1-2, the V gene TRBV27; possible D gene TRBD1, 6 bases. Germline V gene data show CDR1 as MNHEY and CDR2 as SMNVEV (reference sequence). This CDR3 has 13 residues. Trimming left V 6 bases short and J 6 bases short, with 14 bases between. The CDR3 nucleotides read TGTGCCAGCAGCCCACGGGGGCACGATGGCTACACCTTC. Translating gives CASSPRGHDGYTF.

This clonotype was seen only a few times. V is TRBV20-1 and J is TRBJ2-7; D is possibly TRBD2 (7 bases). Germline CDR1 is DFQATT and CDR2 is SNEGSKA (reference sequence). With 5 bases removed from V and 7 bases from J, the gap between germline ends came to 18 bases. This CDR3 comprises 13 residues. As DNA, the CDR3 is TGCAGTGCTTGGACTAGTGGGACACGGGAGCAGTACTTC. Translated: CSAWTSGTREQYF.

V is TRBV3-1 and J is TRBJ2-1; 10 bases match TRBD2. The CDR3 length is 16 residues. Germline CDR1 LGHDT, CDR2 YNNKEL (reference sequence). The junction had 11 bases not matched to a gene; V was cut back by 4 bases and J by 8 bases. CDR3 DNA sequence: TGTGCCAGCAGCCGCATCAGCGGGGGGGTCTTTGATGAGCAGTTCTTC. This codes for CASSRISGGVFDEQFF.

This clonotype was detected ten times or more. The chain combines TRBV5-1 with TRBJ2-1, with 7 bases matching TRBD2. The CDR3 consists of 13 residues. Germline V CDR1 and CDR2: SGHRS, YFSETQ. Losses at the gene ends were 4 bases for V and 10 bases for J; bases not matched to a gene: 8. CDR3 DNA sequence: TGCGCCAGCAGCCCTGGACTAGTCGAGGAGCAGTTCTTC. This sequence encodes CASSPGLVEEQFF.

The chain combines TRBV4-2 with TRBJ2-5; D is tentatively TRBD1 or TRBD2 (5 bases each). The germline V and J ends were trimmed by 1 base and 5 bases, with 23 bases remaining between them. CDR3 length: 18 residues. The V gene's germline CDR1 is LGHNA and CDR2 YNFKEQ. The DNA for the CDR3 is TGTGCCAGCAGCCAAGCACTAATTGGGGACCTCCGGGTGGAGACCCAGTACTTC. It is translated as CASSQALIGDLRVETQYF.

This clonotype came up a few times. V and J are TRBV5-1 and TRBJ2-5; no definite D call. CDR3 length: 14 amino acids. Looked up from germline, CDR1 is SGHRS and CDR2 is YFSETQ. The V and J ends lost 4 bases and 1 base respectively, with 11 bases between them. The CDR3 nucleotides read TGCGCCAGCAGCCGTGGTAGGTCCCAAGAGACCCAGTACTTC. It encodes CASSRGRSQETQYF.

This clonotype was picked up a small number of times. V and J are TRBV18 and TRBJ1-1; a possible D gene is TRBD1 (6 bases). Per the germline V gene, CDR1 is KGHSH and CDR2 is LQKENI. The CDR3 extends over 17 amino acids. Trimming cost V 6 bases and J 1 base, with 21 bases left between them. CDR3 in DNA: TGTGCCAGCTCCCCCCCAGGGGTAGATGTTGGGAACACTGAAGCTTTCTTT. It yields the protein CASSPPGVDVGNTEAFF.

Ten or more counts support this clonotype. The V and J genes are TRBV6-5 and TRBJ2-2, with D tentatively TRBD2 (6 bases). The CDR3 contains 14 residues. Looked up from germline, CDR1 is MNHEY and CDR2 is SVGAGI. V was shortened by 3 bases and J by 8 bases, with 13 bases between the two germline ends. As DNA, the CDR3 is TGTGCCAGCAGTTATCGGGCTAGCGATGGGGAGCTGTTTTTT. This codes for CASSYRASDGELFF.

The gene calls are TRBV7-2 and TRBJ2-5, with TRBD2 matching over 10 bases. V dropped 1 base and J dropped 2; count of bases not matched to a gene: 7. This CDR3 is built from 17 residues. CDR1 and CDR2 (germline): SGHTA, FQGNSA. CDR3 nucleotides: TGTGCCAGCAGCTTAGGGCCGGGACTAGCGTCACAAGAGACCCAGTACTTC. Amino acids: CASSLGPGLASQETQYF.

The J gene is TRBJ2-1, the V gene TRBV15; D is perhaps TRBD2 (5 bases). With 3 bases removed from V and 5 bases from J, the gap between germline ends came to 17 bases. This CDR3 has 16 residues. The germline CDR1 and CDR2 sequences are LNHNV and YYDKDF (reference sequence). CDR3 amino acids: CATSSGERRTDNEQFF. The CDR3 DNA follows: TGTGCCACCAGCAGTGGGGAGCGGAGGACCGACAATGAGCAGTTCTTC.

V gene TRBV6-4 combines with J gene TRBJ2-1; D possibly uses TRBD1 or TRBD2 (6 bases each). The length of the CDR3 is 12 residues. From germline, CDR1 is MRHNA and CDR2 SNTAGT. Trimming removed 3 bases at V and 10 bases at J, with 10 bases between. CDR3 nucleotide sequence: TGTGCCAGCAGTGAGGTAGGGGGGGAGCAGTTCTTC. Translation: CASSEVGGEQFF.